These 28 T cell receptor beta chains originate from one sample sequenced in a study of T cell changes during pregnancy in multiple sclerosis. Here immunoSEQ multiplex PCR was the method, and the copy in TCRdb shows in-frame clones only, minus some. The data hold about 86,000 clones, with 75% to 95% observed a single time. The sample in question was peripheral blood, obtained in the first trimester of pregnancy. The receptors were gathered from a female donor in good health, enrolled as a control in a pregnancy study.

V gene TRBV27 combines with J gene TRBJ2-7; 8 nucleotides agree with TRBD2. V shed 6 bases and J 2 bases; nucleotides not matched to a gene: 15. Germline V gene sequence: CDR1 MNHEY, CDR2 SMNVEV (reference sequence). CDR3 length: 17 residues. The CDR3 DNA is TGTGCCAGCAGCAAGATGGCGGGGGGATCCCAAACCTACGAGCAGTACTTC. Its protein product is CASSKMAGGSQTYEQYF.

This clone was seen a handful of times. CDR3 sequence reads: CASSQLGGGTEAFF. The DNA for the CDR3 is TGCGCCAGCAGCCAACTCGGGGGGGGGACTGAAGCTTTCTTT. The chain combines TRBV4-3 with TRBJ1-1; a possible D gene is TRBD1 (5 bases). Germline CDR1 reads LGHNA; CDR2 reads YSLEER. Trimming stripped 2 bases from V and 5 bases from J, with 12 bases between. There are 14 residues in the CDR3.

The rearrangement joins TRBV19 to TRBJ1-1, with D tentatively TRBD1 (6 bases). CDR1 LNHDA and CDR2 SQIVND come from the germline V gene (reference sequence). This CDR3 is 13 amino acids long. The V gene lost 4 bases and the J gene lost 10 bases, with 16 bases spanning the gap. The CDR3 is CASSSPSDRRAFF. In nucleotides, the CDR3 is TGTGCCAGTAGTAGTCCTTCGGACAGACGAGCTTTCTTT.

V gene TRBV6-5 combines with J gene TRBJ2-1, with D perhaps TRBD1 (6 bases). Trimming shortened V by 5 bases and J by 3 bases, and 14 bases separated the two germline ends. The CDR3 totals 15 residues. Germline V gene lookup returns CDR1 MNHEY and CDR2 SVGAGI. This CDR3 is CASSAPGTYYNEQFF. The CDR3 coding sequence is TGTGCCAGCAGTGCACCCGGGACATACTACAATGAGCAGTTCTTC.

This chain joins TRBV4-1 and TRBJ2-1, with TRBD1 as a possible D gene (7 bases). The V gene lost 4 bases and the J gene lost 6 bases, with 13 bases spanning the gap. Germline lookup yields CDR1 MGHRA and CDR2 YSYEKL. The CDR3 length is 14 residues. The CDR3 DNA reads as TGCGCCAGCAGCCCAGGGGGAGCGGGCAATGAGCAGTTCTTC. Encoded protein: CASSPGGAGNEQFF.

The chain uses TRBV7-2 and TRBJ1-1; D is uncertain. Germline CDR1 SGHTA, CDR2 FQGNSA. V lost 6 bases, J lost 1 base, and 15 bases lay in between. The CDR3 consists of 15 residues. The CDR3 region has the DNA TGTGCCAGCAGGGTCGACTTTAACGGGAACACTGAAGCTTTCTTT. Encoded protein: CASRVDFNGNTEAFF.

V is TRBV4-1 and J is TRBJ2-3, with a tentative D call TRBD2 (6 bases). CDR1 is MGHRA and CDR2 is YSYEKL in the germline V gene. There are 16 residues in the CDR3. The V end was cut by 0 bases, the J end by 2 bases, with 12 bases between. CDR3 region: CASSQERGRNTDTQYF. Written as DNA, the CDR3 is TGCGCCAGCAGCCAAGAACGGGGGAGGAACACAGATACGCAGTATTTT.

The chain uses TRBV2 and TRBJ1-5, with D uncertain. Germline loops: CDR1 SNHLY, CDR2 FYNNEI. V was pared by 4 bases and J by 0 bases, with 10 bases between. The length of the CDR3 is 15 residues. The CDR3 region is CASSARRTSNQPQHF. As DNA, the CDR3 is TGTGCCAGCAGTGCTCGGAGAACTAGCAATCAGCCCCAGCATTTT.

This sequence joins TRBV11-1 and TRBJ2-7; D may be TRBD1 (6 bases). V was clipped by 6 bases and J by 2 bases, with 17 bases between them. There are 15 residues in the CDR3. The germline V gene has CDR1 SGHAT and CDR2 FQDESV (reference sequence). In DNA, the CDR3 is TGTGCCAGCAGACAGACAGGTTCCCCCCCCTACGAGCAGTACTTC. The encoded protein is CASRQTGSPPYEQYF.

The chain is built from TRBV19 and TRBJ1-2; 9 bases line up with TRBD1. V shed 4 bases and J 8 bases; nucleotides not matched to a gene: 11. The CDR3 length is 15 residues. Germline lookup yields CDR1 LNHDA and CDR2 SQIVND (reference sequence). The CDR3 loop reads CASSTPGQGSGGYTF. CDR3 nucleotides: TGTGCCAGTAGTACGCCGGGACAGGGATCAGGCGGCTACACCTTC.

The CDR3 sequence is CASSFSGANSPLHF. The DNA for the CDR3 is TGTGCCAGCAGTTTTTCAGGGGCCAATTCACCCCTCCACTTT. The V gene is TRBV27, the J gene TRBJ1-6, with a weak D call TRBD1 (6 bases). The germline V gene has CDR1 MNHEY and CDR2 SMNVEV (reference sequence). V lost 3 bases, J lost 7 bases, and 10 bases lay in between. The CDR3 length is 14 residues.

This CDR3 is CATRQGVSSYNSPLHF. For the CDR3, the DNA is TGTGCCACCCGACAGGGGGTAAGCTCCTATAATTCACCCCTCCACTTT. This chain joins TRBV4-2 and TRBJ1-6; TRBD1 aligns across 9 bases. The length of the CDR3 is 16 residues. The ends lost 10 bases at V and 0 bases at J; junction bases unmatched: 7. Germline V gives CDR1 LGHNA, CDR2 YNFKEQ.

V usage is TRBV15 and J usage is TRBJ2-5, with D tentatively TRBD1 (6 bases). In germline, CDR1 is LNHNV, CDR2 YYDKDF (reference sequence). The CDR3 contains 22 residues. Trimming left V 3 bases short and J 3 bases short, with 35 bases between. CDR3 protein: CATSSQAPKTVLPSQGKETQYF. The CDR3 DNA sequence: TGTGCCACCAGCAGCCAAGCACCTAAGACAGTCCTACCATCCCAGGGGAAAGAGACCCAGTACTTC.

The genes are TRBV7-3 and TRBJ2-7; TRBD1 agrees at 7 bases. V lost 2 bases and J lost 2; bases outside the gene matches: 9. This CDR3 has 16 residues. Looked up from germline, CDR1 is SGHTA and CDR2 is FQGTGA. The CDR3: CASSLDGGTGAYEQYF. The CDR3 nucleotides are TGTGCCAGCAGCTTAGATGGCGGCACAGGGGCCTACGAGCAGTACTTC.

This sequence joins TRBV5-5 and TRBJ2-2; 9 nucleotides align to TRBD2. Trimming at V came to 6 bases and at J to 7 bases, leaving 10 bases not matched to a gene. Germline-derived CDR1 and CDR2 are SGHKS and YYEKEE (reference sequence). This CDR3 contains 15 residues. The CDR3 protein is CASIPVSGSYGELFF. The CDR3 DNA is TGTGCCAGCATTCCGGTTAGCGGGAGTTACGGGGAGCTGTTTTTT.

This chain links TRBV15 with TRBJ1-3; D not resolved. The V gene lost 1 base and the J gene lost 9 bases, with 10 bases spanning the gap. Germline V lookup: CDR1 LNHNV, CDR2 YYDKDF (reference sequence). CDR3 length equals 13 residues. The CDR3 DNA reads TGTGCCACCAGCAGAGCCTCCGCGAGCACCATATATTTT. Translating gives CATSRASASTIYF.

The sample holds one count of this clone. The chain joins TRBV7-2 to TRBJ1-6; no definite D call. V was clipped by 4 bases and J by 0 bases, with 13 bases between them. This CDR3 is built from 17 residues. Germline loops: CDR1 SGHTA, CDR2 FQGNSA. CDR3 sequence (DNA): TGTGCCAGCAGCTCCAGAGGGTCCAGCTCCTATAATTCACCCCTCCACTTT. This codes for CASSSRGSSSYNSPLHF.

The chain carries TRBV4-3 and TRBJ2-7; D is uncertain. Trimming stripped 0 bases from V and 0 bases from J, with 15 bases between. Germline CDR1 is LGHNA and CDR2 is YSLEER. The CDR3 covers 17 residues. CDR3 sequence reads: CASSQDLMEFRSYEQYF. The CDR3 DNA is TGCGCCAGCAGCCAAGATTTGATGGAGTTCCGCTCCTACGAGCAGTACTTC.

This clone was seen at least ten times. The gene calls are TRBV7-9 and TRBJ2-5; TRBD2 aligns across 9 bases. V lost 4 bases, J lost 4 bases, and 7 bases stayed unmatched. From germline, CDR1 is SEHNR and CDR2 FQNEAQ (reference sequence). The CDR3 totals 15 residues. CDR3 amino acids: CASSSGSGGVETQYF. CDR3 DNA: TGTGCCAGCAGCTCGGGTAGCGGGGGTGTAGAGACCCAGTACTTC.

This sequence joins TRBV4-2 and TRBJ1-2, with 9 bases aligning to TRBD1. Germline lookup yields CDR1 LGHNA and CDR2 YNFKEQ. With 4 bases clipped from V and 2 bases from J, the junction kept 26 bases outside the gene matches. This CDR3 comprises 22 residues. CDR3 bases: TGTGCCAGCAGCCCATCCCGCGGGACAGGGACGCGGGGCAACGCTCTGAACTATGGCTACACCTTC. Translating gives CASSPSRGTGTRGNALNYGYTF.

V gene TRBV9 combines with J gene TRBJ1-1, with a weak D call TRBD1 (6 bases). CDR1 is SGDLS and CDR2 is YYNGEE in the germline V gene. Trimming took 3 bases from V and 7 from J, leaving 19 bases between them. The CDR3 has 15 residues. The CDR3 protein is CASSDRGGGQDEAFF. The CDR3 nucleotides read TGTGCCAGCAGCGACCGAGGTGGGGGCCAGGATGAAGCTTTCTTT.

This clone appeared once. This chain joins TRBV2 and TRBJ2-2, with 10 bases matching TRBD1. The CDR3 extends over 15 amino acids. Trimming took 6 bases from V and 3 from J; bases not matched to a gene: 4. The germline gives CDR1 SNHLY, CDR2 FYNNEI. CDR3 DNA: TGTGCCAGCAGACGACAGGGGGCACACACCGGGGAGCTGTTTTTT. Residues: CASRRQGAHTGELFF.

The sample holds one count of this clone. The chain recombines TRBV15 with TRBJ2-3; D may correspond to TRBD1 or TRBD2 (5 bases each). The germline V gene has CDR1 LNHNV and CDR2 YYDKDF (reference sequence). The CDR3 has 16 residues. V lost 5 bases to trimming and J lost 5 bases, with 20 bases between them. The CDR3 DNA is TGTGCCACCAGCGGAGGCTGGCGGCAGGGAAGAGATACGCAGTATTTT. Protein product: CATSGGWRQGRDTQYF.

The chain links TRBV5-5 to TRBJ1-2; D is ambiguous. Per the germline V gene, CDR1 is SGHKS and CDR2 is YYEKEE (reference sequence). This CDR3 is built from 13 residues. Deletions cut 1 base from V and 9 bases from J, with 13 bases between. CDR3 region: CASSLTTDNSYTF. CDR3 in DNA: TGTGCCAGCAGCTTGACCACTGACAACAGCTACACCTTC.

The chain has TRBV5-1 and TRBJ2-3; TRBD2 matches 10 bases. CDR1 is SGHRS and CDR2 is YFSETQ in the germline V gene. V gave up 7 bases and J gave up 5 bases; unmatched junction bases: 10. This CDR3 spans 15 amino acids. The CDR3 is CASGPGTSAKDTQYF. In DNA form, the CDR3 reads TGCGCCAGCGGACCCGGGACTAGCGCGAAAGATACGCAGTATTTT.

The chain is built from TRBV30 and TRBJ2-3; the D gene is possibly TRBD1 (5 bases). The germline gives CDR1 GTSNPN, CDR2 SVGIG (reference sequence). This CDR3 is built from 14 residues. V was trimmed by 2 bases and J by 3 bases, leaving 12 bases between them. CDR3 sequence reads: CAWSQGVGTDTQYF. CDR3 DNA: TGTGCCTGGAGTCAGGGTGTGGGTACAGATACGCAGTATTTT. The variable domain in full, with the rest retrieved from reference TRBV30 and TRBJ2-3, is SQTIHQWPATLVQPVGSPLSLECTVEGTSNPNLYWYRQAAGRGLQLLFYSVGIGQISSEVPQNLSASRPQDRQFILSSKKLLLSDSGFYLCAWSQGVGTDTQYFGPGTRLTVL.

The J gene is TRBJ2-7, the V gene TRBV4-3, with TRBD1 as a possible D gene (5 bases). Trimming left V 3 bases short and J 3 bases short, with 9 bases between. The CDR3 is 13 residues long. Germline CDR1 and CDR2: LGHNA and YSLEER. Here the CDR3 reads CASSQTQGYEQYF. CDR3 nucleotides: TGCGCCAGCAGCCAGACCCAGGGCTACGAGCAGTACTTC.

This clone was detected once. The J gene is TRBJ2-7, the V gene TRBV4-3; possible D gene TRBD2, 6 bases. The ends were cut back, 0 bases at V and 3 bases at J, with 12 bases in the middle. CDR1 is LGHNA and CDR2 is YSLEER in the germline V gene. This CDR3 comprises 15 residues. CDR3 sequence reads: CASSQEFGGSYEQYF. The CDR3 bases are TGCGCCAGCAGCCAAGAGTTCGGGGGTAGCTACGAGCAGTACTTC.